These 20 T cell receptor beta chains share one sample of origin, sequenced in a study of T-cell reconstitution after alpha-beta-depleted transplantation in children. Unique molecular identifiers were built into the TCRbeta library. TCRdb passed the PCR reads through MiXCR, listing each CDR3 protein once. The table lists 8,000 to 9,500 distinct CDR3 sequences, approximately 15% of them singletons. The source was PBMCs, mostly from graft donor cells, collected 60 days after TCRalphabeta/CD19-depleted stem cell transplant. These receptors all stem from a girl under three years old who had a stem cell transplant for combined immunodeficiency, so the T cells may come from the graft donor.

This clonotype was seen ten or more times. The chain links TRBV12-3 or TRBV12-4 to TRBJ2-1, with 14 bases matching TRBD2. V lost 2 bases and J lost 10; bases outside the gene matches: 7. The CDR3 is 16 residues long. DNA for the CDR3: TGTGCCAGCAGTTTACCACGTCGACTAGCGGGAGGGGAGCAGTTCTTC. Its translation is CASSLPRRLAGGEQFF.

V and J are TRBV5-1 and TRBJ2-2; 10 nucleotides agree with TRBD2. Per germline, CDR1 SGHRS and CDR2 YFSETQ. CDR3 length: 16 residues. V gave up 3 bases and J gave up 3 bases; unmatched junction bases: 5. This CDR3 is CASSYLAGVDTGELFF. The CDR3 coding sequence is TGCGCCAGCAGCTATCTAGCGGGAGTAGACACCGGGGAGCTGTTTTTT.

This clonotype was counted at least ten times. The CDR3 is CSVEGTYRERDYNEQFF. The CDR3, as DNA: TGCAGCGTTGAAGGAACGTATCGGGAGAGAGACTACAATGAGCAGTTCTTC. The rearrangement links TRBV29-1 to TRBJ2-1; maybe TRBD2 (6 bases). The CDR3 runs to 17 residues. Trimming pared 1 base from V and 3 bases from J, leaving 19 bases between. The germline gives CDR1 SQVTM, CDR2 ANQGSEA.

This clonotype was picked up many times. The V and J genes are TRBV12-3 or TRBV12-4 and TRBJ2-7; 9 bases align to TRBD1. Losses at the gene ends were 5 bases for V and 2 bases for J; bases not matched to a gene: 10. This CDR3 is built from 16 residues. DNA of the CDR3: TGTGCCAGCAGTCCTCGAGCGACAGGGGGGACCTACGAGCAGTACTTC. Its protein is CASSPRATGGTYEQYF.

The V and J genes are TRBV25-1 and TRBJ2-1; the match to TRBD1 covers 7 bases. V was clipped by 6 bases and J by 6 bases; unmatched bases: 17. The CDR3 sequence is 17 residues long. Germline V lookup: CDR1 MGHDK, CDR2 SYGVNS. This chain's CDR3 is CASRQLDRDSLGNEQFF. Written as DNA, the CDR3 is TGTGCCAGCAGACAGTTAGACCGGGACAGCCTAGGCAATGAGCAGTTCTTC.

There are a few counts of this clonotype. The chain uses TRBV7-2 and TRBJ1-1; D possibly corresponds to TRBD1 (5 bases). The CDR3 sequence is 15 residues long. The germline V gene encodes CDR1 SGHTA and CDR2 FQGNSA. V lost 2 bases to trimming and J lost 0 bases, with 10 bases between them. CDR3 DNA sequence: TGTGCCAGCAGCTTATATGGGGGTATGAACACTGAAGCTTTCTTT. This encodes CASSLYGGMNTEAFF.

This sequence joins TRBV9 and TRBJ2-7; TRBD1 agrees at 8 bases. Germline values: CDR1 SGDLS, CDR2 YYNGEE. The length of the CDR3 is 15 residues. The V and J ends lost 4 bases and 1 base, in that order; junction bases with no gene match: 7. The CDR3 protein is CASSPRQGISYEQYF. The CDR3, as DNA: TGTGCCAGCAGCCCGCGACAGGGGATTTCCTACGAGCAGTACTTC. The complete variable domain, with remaining parts taken from reference TRBV9 and TRBJ2-7, reads DSGVTQTPKHLITATGQRVTLRCSPRSGDLSVYWYQQSLDQGLQFLIQYYNGEERAKGNILERFSAQQFPDLHSELNLSSLELGDSALYFCASSPRQGISYEQYFGPGTRLTVT.

This clonotype is categorized as medium-sized. The rearrangement uses TRBV28 and TRBJ2-5, with 10 bases lining up with TRBD2. The junction had 11 bases not matched to a gene; V was cut back by 3 bases and J by 1 base. Germline CDR1 is MDHEN and CDR2 is SYDVKM. The CDR3 extends over 18 amino acids. The CDR3, as DNA: TGTGCCAGCAGTTTCCCTGGACTAGCGGACGGTCGCCAAGAGACCCAGTACTTC. This translates into CASSFPGLADGRQETQYF.

The rearrangement links TRBV6-2 or TRBV6-3 to TRBJ2-1; D not certain. Germline CDR1 is MNHEY and CDR2 is SVGEGT. The CDR3 is 13 amino acids. V gave up 6 bases and J gave up 10 bases, with 16 bases separating them. The CDR3 region has the DNA TGTGCCAGCAGGCCAACCGGACCTGCCGAGCAGTTCTTC. It codes for CASRPTGPAEQFF.

This clonotype was counted many times. The rearrangement joins TRBV20-1 to TRBJ2-2; 11 nucleotides agree with TRBD2. Germline V gene sequence: CDR1 DFQATT, CDR2 SNEGSKA (reference sequence). V was clipped by 7 bases and J by 8 bases; unmatched bases: 9. This CDR3 has 14 residues. The CDR3 nucleotides are TGCAGTGTCCCTAGCGGGAGGTGGAGAGGGGAGCTGTTTTTT. This gives the protein CSVPSGRWRGELFF.

This rearrangement joins TRBV4-3 to TRBJ2-7, with no clear D. Germline CDR1 is LGHNA and CDR2 is YSLEER. This CDR3 has 15 amino acids. V lost 3 bases and J lost 2, with 14 bases in between. This CDR3 is CASSHKDGSPYEQYF. The CDR3 coding sequence is TGCGCCAGCAGCCACAAGGACGGCTCGCCCTACGAGCAGTACTTC.

This clonotype was seen more than once but under ten times. The chain carries TRBV4-2 and TRBJ1-1; 7 bases map to TRBD1. This CDR3 spans 14 amino acids. The V gene end was trimmed by 3 bases and the J gene end by 10 bases; junction bases not matched to a gene: 11. Germline V gene sequence: CDR1 LGHNA, CDR2 YNFKEQ. The CDR3 protein is CASSQDRQGMRAFF. The DNA for the CDR3 is TGTGCCAGCAGCCAGGATCGACAGGGAATGAGAGCTTTCTTT.

This clonotype was detected a few times. The chain links TRBV20-1 to TRBJ2-1, with TRBD2 identical over 9 bases. The CDR3 is 15 residues long. Trimming cost V 5 bases and J 4 bases; bases outside gene matches: 9. Germline V CDR1 and CDR2: DFQATT, SNEGSKA (reference sequence). CDR3 sequence reads: CSAPIAGVRYNEQFF. In DNA, the CDR3 is TGCAGTGCTCCTATAGCGGGAGTGAGGTACAATGAGCAGTTCTTC.

Only a few counts were recorded for this clonotype. Germline and junction disagree at one end, which may indicate a read error. V is TRBV27 and J is TRBJ2-7; 13 bases are shared with TRBD2. The CDR3 has 13 amino acids. Germline V gives CDR1 MNHEY, CDR2 SMNVEV (reference sequence). The CDR3 region has the DNA TGTGCCAGCAGGAGGACTAGCGGGGGCCCGGAAAACTTC. Translation: CASRRTSGGPENF.

As concerns this clonotype: Germline and junction disagree at one end, which may indicate a read error. The chain uses TRBV7-9 and TRBJ2-1; 7 nucleotides match TRBD1. The CDR3 runs to 11 residues. Germline-derived CDR1 and CDR2 are SEHNR and FQNEAQ (reference sequence). The CDR3 DNA is TGTGCCAGCAGCCACAACAGGGGCCCCGGCTTC. It encodes CASSHNRGPGF.

The chain carries TRBV7-9 and TRBJ2-1, with TRBD2 as a possible D gene (6 bases). Trimming pared 4 bases from V and 9 bases from J, leaving 22 bases between. The CDR3 extends over 16 amino acids. CDR1 is SEHNR and CDR2 is FQNEAQ in the germline V gene (reference sequence). The CDR3 reads CASSSGLTTVWAEQFF. CDR3 sequence (DNA): TGTGCCAGCAGCTCGGGACTGACTACCGTATGGGCTGAGCAGTTCTTC.

In this sample, this clonotype turned up many times. V gene TRBV7-2 combines with J gene TRBJ2-7; the D is unclear. The CDR3 has 12 residues. Between the trimmed V and J ends, which lost 5 bases and 0 bases, there was a span of 5 bases. Germline V gene lookup returns CDR1 SGHTA and CDR2 FQGNSA. CDR3 protein: CASSTSSYEQYF. The CDR3 DNA sequence: TGTGCCAGCAGCACCTCCTCCTACGAGCAGTACTTC.

This clonotype was counted between two and nine times. The chain recombines TRBV6-5 with TRBJ1-2; tentative D call: TRBD1 (6 bases). CDR1 is MNHEY and CDR2 is SVGAGI in the germline V gene. V was clipped by 4 bases and J by 1 base, with 13 bases between them. This CDR3 comprises 15 residues. CDR3 region: CASSLGGLGNYGYTF. The CDR3 DNA is TGTGCCAGCAGTTTAGGGGGTCTGGGTAACTATGGCTACACCTTC.

This clonotype was observed at least ten times. The chain recombines TRBV10-3 with TRBJ2-3, with D uncertain. The CDR3 is 12 amino acids. V lost 5 bases to trimming and J lost 4 bases, with 7 bases between them. Germline V gene sequence: CDR1 ENHRY, CDR2 SYGVKD. CDR3 residues: CAISPAADTQYF. As DNA, the CDR3 is TGTGCCATCAGTCCGGCCGCAGATACGCAGTATTTT.

The gene calls are TRBV7-6 and TRBJ2-7; 12 nucleotides line up with TRBD2. Germline loops: CDR1 SGHVS, CDR2 FNYEAQ. The V segment lost 5 bases and the J segment 4 bases; nucleotides outside the gene matches: 6. The length of the CDR3 is 15 residues. DNA of the CDR3: TGTGCCAGCAGCCCCCTAGCGGGGGGGTCGTACGAGCAGTACTTC. The encoded protein is CASSPLAGGSYEQYF.